This TCR beta chain came from a study of shared T cell receptors in the human thymus. Trimming took off 1 base at V and 7 bases at J, with 5 bases between the two ends. The CDR3 loop spans 11 amino acids. Germline V gene lookup returns CDR1 DFQATT and CDR2 SNEGSKA (reference sequence). This clone was observed a few times. The table came from immunoSEQ multiplex PCR; TCRdb's copy has only in-frame clones and leaves some out. Of almost 550,000 clones listed, roughly 74% are singletons. A further study also used this sample, focusing on human thymus T cells.

The rearrangement uses TRBV20-1 and TRBJ2-1, with D hard to call. The sequenced sample was thymocytes. This receptor was identified in a boy in the first two years of life with a congenital heart defect. The CDR3 protein is CSARALNEQFF. CDR3 bases: TGCAGTGCTAGAGCCCTAAATGAGCAGTTCTTC.